The sequence of this TCR beta chain was determined in a study of T cells after yellow fever vaccination. General study results and limits: Post-booster reappearance was seen for most primary-vaccination clones (about 96% CD4, around 89% CD8).

The V gene's germline CDR1 is LGHNA and CDR2 YSLEER. Trimming took off 0 bases at V and 10 bases at J, with 19 bases between the two ends. This CDR3 contains 16 residues. TCRdb re-called the 5' RACE reads through MiXCR, storing one row per CDR3 protein. Among tens of thousands of distinct CDR3 sequences listed, around 7.4% were seen once. Notes on this clonotype: Its antigen remains unidentified.

Here the sequenced sample was CD8+ T cells sorted from PBMCs, taken 15 days after the yellow fever booster vaccination. This chain connects TRBV4-3 to TRBJ2-4; D may be TRBD2 (6 bases). This TCR came from a man aged 25-40 years who received the YFV17D yellow fever vaccine. The chain's CDR3 is CASSQDSASDMVIQYF. Here the CDR3 DNA reads TGCGCCAGCAGCCAAGATTCGGCTAGCGACATGGTAATTCAGTACTTC.